This T cell receptor (beta chain) was found in a study of prognosis after radiotherapy for stage I lung cancer. Across the study: Several patients presented with squamous cell carcinoma, about 11 with adenocarcinoma.

The ends were cut back, 4 bases at V and 1 base at J, with 9 bases in the middle. The CDR3 spans 13 residues. CDR1 is DFQATT and CDR2 is SNEGSKA in the germline V gene (reference sequence). No patient had prior chemotherapy, radiotherapy or other malignancies, and all were node-negative on CT and PET/CT. Researchers took around 6 milliliters of peripheral blood at each of two time points. Two-round multiplex PCR, the amplification method, yielded TCR beta CDR3 from genomic DNA. TRBV and TRBJ genes each had their own specific primers in first-round PCR. Each CDR3 protein is one row after TCRdb ran MiXCR on the multiplex PCR reads. The repertoire includes about 20,000 distinct CDR3 sequences, about 44% of them detected once, and more than 35% sits in the top ten.

J is TRBJ2-3 and V is TRBV20-1; D call uncertain. This clonotype was sampled from a donor aged 50 or older with non-small cell lung cancer. Material: PBMCs, obtained before or after stereotactic body radiation therapy (not recorded which). The CDR3 sequence: CSANVYGTDTQYF. As DNA, the CDR3 is TGCAGTGCTAACGTCTACGGCACAGATACGCAGTATTTT.